One T cell receptor (beta chain) is described in this entry. CDR3 length: 11 residues. From germline, CDR1 is GTSNPN and CDR2 SVGIG (reference sequence). J was trimmed by 9 bases and V by 4 bases; bases with no gene match: 3. These data come from a study of T cell changes during pregnancy in multiple sclerosis. Repertoires were generated with immunoSEQ multiplex PCR, while TCRdb's copy carries only in-frame clones and drops some. Among 50,000 to 65,000 clones listed, approximately 90% were seen once. The chain couples TRBV30 to TRBJ2-1, with 7 bases matching TRBD1. This clonotype was sampled from a female donor with multiple sclerosis, enrolled in a pregnancy study. The sequencing used CD4+ T cells from peripheral blood mononuclear cells, collected in the third trimester of pregnancy. CDR3 nucleotides: TGTGCCTGGAACAGGGGCCCTGAGCAGTTCTTC. Protein sequence: CAWNRGPEQFF.